The rows below give T cell receptor beta chains drawn from one sample of a study of neurological immune-mediated disorders. TCRdb processed the 5' RACE reads anew with MiXCR; each CDR3 protein has one entry. The sample has 50,000 or so distinct CDR3 sequences, around 10% seen once. Source material: PBMCs. The receptors here all came from a woman between 35 and 50 years old with HTLV-1-associated myelopathy (HAM/TSP). Both conserved end residues are part of each CDR3. The order of the fields is clone size, D gene, V gene, J gene, CDR3 DNA, CDR3 protein. A D gene is named only where the DNA matches it firmly. Clone size appears in some rows only: once, few, many, or a class for an expanded clone.

many	-	TRBV10-3	TRBJ2-2	TGTGCCATCAGTGAGGTGTCAGGGCGGAGCGGGGAGCTGTTTTTT	CAISEVSGRSGELFF
many	-	TRBV4-2	TRBJ2-5	TGTGCCAGCAGCCAAGATCCCGGAGAGACCCAGTACTTC	CASSQDPGETQYF
many	TRBD1	TRBV5-1	TRBJ2-1	TGCGCCAGCAGCTTAGACAGGGGGGCGTATGATGAGCAGTTCTTC	CASSLDRGAYDEQFF
-	TRBD1	TRBV6-5	TRBJ1-1	TGTGCCAGCAGCCAAGACAGGGCGGGTAGTGAAGCTTTCTTT	CASSQDRAGSEAFF
many	-	TRBV5-1	TRBJ2-3	TGCGCCAGCAGCTTGGCCGGGGTTAGCACAGATACGCAGTATTTT	CASSLAGVSTDTQYF
many	-	TRBV4-3	TRBJ2-3	TGCGCCAGCAGCCCTGGGGGGTCGGCAGATACGCAGTATTTT	CASSPGGSADTQYF
many	-	TRBV12-3/TRBV12-4	TRBJ1-3	TGTGCCAGCAGATCATGGGAGGGGCCTCACTCTGGAAACACCATATATTTT	CASRSWEGPHSGNTIYF
many	-	TRBV12-3/TRBV12-4	TRBJ1-1	TGTGCCAGCAGTTTGGGGGGCACAACAGCTTTCTTT	CASSLGGTTAFF
many	-	TRBV9	TRBJ1-1	TGTGCCAGCAGCGTAGTTGGGGGAGTTACTGAAGCTTTCTTT	CASSVVGGVTEAFF
many	-	TRBV10-3	TRBJ2-7	TGTGCCATCAGTGGTGAGGGTTCCATGTCCGAGCAGTACTTC	CAISGEGSMSEQYF
many	-	TRBV5-1	TRBJ2-2	TGCGCCAGCAGCACGCGGGGCTGGGACACCGGGGAGCTGTTTTTT	CASSTRGWDTGELFF
many	-	TRBV6-5	TRBJ2-7	TGTGCCAGCAGACCTCTACAAACCACTTTCGGCGAGCAGTACTTC	CASRPLQTTFGEQYF
-	TRBD1	TRBV30	TRBJ2-7	TGTGCCTGGAGCCGACAGGGGGACGAGCAGTACTTC	CAWSRQGDEQYF
many	-	TRBV10-2	TRBJ2-1	TGCGCCAGCAGCGCTAGTGGGAGCTCCTACAATGAGCAGTTCTTC	CASSASGSSYNEQFF
many	-	TRBV20-1	TRBJ2-3	TGCAGTGTTGGGGGGCTCGCAGATACGCAGTATTTT	CSVGGLADTQYF
many	-	TRBV3-1	TRBJ2-3	TGTGCCAGCAGCCAAGATCGGCTCACAGATACGCAGTATTTT	CASSQDRLTDTQYF
many	TRBD2	TRBV20-1	TRBJ2-2	TGCAGTGGTAGCGGGGGGGCCGGGACCGGGGAGCTGTTTTTT	CSGSGGAGTGELFF
many	TRBD2	TRBV7-2	TRBJ2-3	TGTGCCAGCAGCTTGGGGATGTCCGGGGGGGTTGGGGATACGCAGTATTTT	CASSLGMSGGVGDTQYF
many	TRBD2	TRBV7-2	TRBJ2-1	TGTGCCAGCAGCCTCAGCGGGGGGGCCGCCAATGAGCAGTTCTTC	CASSLSGGAANEQFF
many	-	TRBV18	TRBJ1-1	TGTGCCACCCTCGGGGGCGCGCGGAACACTGAAGCTTTCTTT	CATLGGARNTEAFF
-	TRBD1	TRBV6-1	TRBJ1-1	TGTGTCAGCGGCCGGGACAGGGGGACCACTGAAGCTTTCTTT	CVSGRDRGTTEAFF
few	-	TRBV15	TRBJ1-1	TGTGCCACCAGCAGGGGTAATACCGGGGCTGAAGCTTTCTTT	CATSRGNTGAEAFF
many	TRBD2	TRBV7-8	TRBJ2-5	TGTGCCAGCAGCACAACCCCTAGCGGGGGGGCCTATGAGACCCAGTACTTC	CASSTTPSGGAYETQYF
many	TRBD1	TRBV5-1	TRBJ1-1	TGCGCCAGCAGCCCCAGGACAGGCGCGAACACTGAAGCTTTCTTT	CASSPRTGANTEAFF
many	-	TRBV7-8	TRBJ1-1	TGTGCCAGCAGCCAAGGGGGAATTGAAGCTTTCTTT	CASSQGGIEAFF
many	-	TRBV12-3/TRBV12-4	TRBJ1-2	TGTGCCAGCGGGAGGGGCTATGGCTACACCTTC	CASGRGYGYTF
-	TRBD2	TRBV11-2	TRBJ2-2	TGTGCCAGCAGCCACCAGCCGTTTGGCGGGGGGGCCTCCGGGGAGCTGTTTTTT	CASSHQPFGGGASGELFF
many	TRBD1	TRBV5-1	TRBJ2-3	TGCGCCAGCAGCCGGGACAGGGGCGACGCAGATACGCAGTATTTT	CASSRDRGDADTQYF
many	-	TRBV4-1	TRBJ2-1	TGCGCCAGCAGCCGCCAGGGCCCTCGTGCCTACAATGAGCAGTTCTTC	CASSRQGPRAYNEQFF
many	-	TRBV6-2/TRBV6-3	TRBJ1-2	TGTGCCAGCAGTTACTCAACGGGGAATGGCTACACCTTC	CASSYSTGNGYTF
many	TRBD2	TRBV5-1	TRBJ2-7	TGCGCCAGCAGCTTAACTAGCGGATCCTACGAGCAGTACTTC	CASSLTSGSYEQYF
many	-	TRBV20-1	TRBJ1-2	TGCAGTGCTAGAGGTACAGGTTCCTATGGCTACACCTTC	CSARGTGSYGYTF
-	TRBD2	TRBV5-8	TRBJ2-3	TGTGCCAGCAGCTTGGAGGGGACTAGCGGGATACGCACAGATACGCAGTATTTT	CASSLEGTSGIRTDTQYF
many	-	TRBV15	TRBJ2-7	TGTGCCACCAGCAGAGATCGGGGTCGGATATACTTC	CATSRDRGRIYF
many	-	TRBV7-3	TRBJ2-3	TGTGCCAGCAGCTCAACACGAGCTAGCACAGATACGCAGTATTTT	CASSSTRASTDTQYF
many	-	TRBV12-3/TRBV12-4	TRBJ2-1	TGTGCCAGCAGCAAGAGAGCTCAAGGGGATGAGCAGTTCTTC	CASSKRAQGDEQFF
many	TRBD1	TRBV5-8	TRBJ2-2	TGTGCCAGCAGCTTGTATATCCGGGACAGGGGAACCGGGGAGCTGTTTTTT	CASSLYIRDRGTGELFF
many	-	TRBV5-6	TRBJ1-2	TGTGCCAGCAGCTTGGGAATGTCGGCCGGCTCATTCTATGGCTACACCTTC	CASSLGMSAGSFYGYTF
-	-	TRBV5-1	TRBJ2-1	TGCGCCAGCAGCTTGGGGAGGGGGAAAAGCTCCTACAATGAGCAGTTCTTC	CASSLGRGKSSYNEQFF
many	TRBD1	TRBV10-3	TRBJ2-5	TGTGCCATCAGCCCCGGGACAGGGGGCGCCGAGACCCAGTACTTC	CAISPGTGGAETQYF
many	-	TRBV4-1	TRBJ1-5	TGCGCCAGCAGCCGGGGCCATGCAGGGGTAAATCAGCCCCAGCATTTT	CASSRGHAGVNQPQHF
many	-	TRBV20-1	TRBJ1-2	TGCAGTGCTAGTGACCGATCTCTTATCGGCTACACCTTC	CSASDRSLIGYTF
many	TRBD2	TRBV4-1	TRBJ2-7	TGCGCTAGTGGGACTAGCTTTTTGGGCGAGCAGTACTTC	CASGTSFLGEQYF
many	-	TRBV5-1	TRBJ2-1	TGCGCCAGCAGCTCGGACAGTCGTAACAATGAGCAGTTCTTC	CASSSDSRNNEQFF
many	-	TRBV9	TRBJ1-3	TGTGCCAGCAGCGTAAGGGGGGCTTGGGGAAACACCATATATTTT	CASSVRGAWGNTIYF
many	TRBD2	TRBV10-3	TRBJ2-5	TGTGCCATCAAACCCGGGACTAGCGGCCTGGGCCAGTACTTC	CAIKPGTSGLGQYF
many	TRBD1	TRBV29-1	TRBJ2-3	TGCAGCGGAAGAAGGGGACAGTCGTTTTCAGACACGCAGTATTTT	CSGRRGQSFSDTQYF
-	-	TRBV29-1	TRBJ2-5	TGCAGCGCCCGGACTGGCCGGGGGGCGGGGGAGACCCAGTACTTC	CSARTGRGAGETQYF
once	-	TRBV11-2	TRBJ1-1	TGTGCCAGCAGCTTAAACGTAGCGGGGGGTGAAGCTTTCTTT	CASSLNVAGGEAFF
many	-	TRBV14	TRBJ2-7	TGTGCCAGCAGCCAAGGGATTCATGAGGGATCCTACGAGCAGTACTTC	CASSQGIHEGSYEQYF
many	-	TRBV5-6	TRBJ1-2	TGTGCCAGCAGCCGTTTGGATTCCAGCCTAGATGGCTACACCTTC	CASSRLDSSLDGYTF
many	TRBD1	TRBV4-1	TRBJ2-3	TGCGCCAGCAGCAAAGGACAGGACTCTAGCACAGATACGCAGTATTTT	CASSKGQDSSTDTQYF
many	-	TRBV7-2	TRBJ2-3	TGTGCCAGCAGCCCCGGAACGCAGTATTTT	CASSPGTQYF
many	TRBD1	TRBV6-5	TRBJ2-1	TGTGCCAGCGTGGACAGGGCGAGTGATGAGCAGTTCTTC	CASVDRASDEQFF
many	-	TRBV5-6	TRBJ1-2	TGTGCCAGCAGCTTTGCTGAGGGTGGCTACACCTTC	CASSFAEGGYTF
many	TRBD1	TRBV9	TRBJ2-3	TGTGCCAGCAGCCTCCGGACAGGGATGGGCGCAGATACGCAGTATTTT	CASSLRTGMGADTQYF
many	TRBD2	TRBV12-3/TRBV12-4	TRBJ2-1	TGTGCCAGCAGTTCCGTGACTAGCGGAAAACGTTACAATGAGCAGTTCTTC	CASSSVTSGKRYNEQFF
many	TRBD1	TRBV12-3/TRBV12-4	TRBJ2-1	TGTGCCAGCAGCTCCGGGACAGGGGGCAATGAGCAGTTCTTC	CASSSGTGGNEQFF
many	-	TRBV24-1	TRBJ2-3	TGTGCCACCAGTGATTCCCTAGCCGCAGATACGCAGTATTTT	CATSDSLAADTQYF